The sequence of this T cell receptor beta chain was determined in a study of cytomegalovirus exposure and HLA in healthy donors. About the research overall: In a previous analysis, more than 90 million unique TCR beta sequences were found from 150 million to 200 million T cells.

The PCR was carried out with 60 Vbeta primers and 13 Jbeta primers. Assay used: immunoSEQ multiplex PCR; TCRdb lists only in-frame clones, some missing. The sample contains about 160,000 clones, around 79% of which appear only once. The V and J ends lost 8 bases and 9 bases respectively, with 17 bases between them. This CDR3 is 14 amino acids long. CDR1 MNHEY and CDR2 SVGAGI come from the germline V gene. The specimen was PBMCs. The V and J genes are TRBV6-5 and TRBJ1-6; a possible D gene is TRBD1 (5 bases). This clonotype originated in a man in his forties in good health and CMV-seronegative. The CDR3 DNA follows: TGTGCCAGCGGGGAAGGGGTGAACAGTTCACCCCTCCACTTT. Residues: CASGEGVNSSPLHF.